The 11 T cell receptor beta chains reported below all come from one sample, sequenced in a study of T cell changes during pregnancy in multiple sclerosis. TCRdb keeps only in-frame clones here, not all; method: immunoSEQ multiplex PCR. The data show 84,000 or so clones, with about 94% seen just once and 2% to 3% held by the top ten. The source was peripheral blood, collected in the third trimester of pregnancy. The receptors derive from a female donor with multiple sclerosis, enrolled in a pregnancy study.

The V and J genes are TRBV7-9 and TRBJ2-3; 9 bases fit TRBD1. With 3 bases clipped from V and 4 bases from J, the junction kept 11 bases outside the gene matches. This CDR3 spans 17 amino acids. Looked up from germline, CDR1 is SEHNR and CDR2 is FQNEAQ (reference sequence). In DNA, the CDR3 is TGTGCCAGCAGCTTCGGATCCCGGACAGGGGTCGCAGATACGCAGTATTTT. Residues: CASSFGSRTGVADTQYF.

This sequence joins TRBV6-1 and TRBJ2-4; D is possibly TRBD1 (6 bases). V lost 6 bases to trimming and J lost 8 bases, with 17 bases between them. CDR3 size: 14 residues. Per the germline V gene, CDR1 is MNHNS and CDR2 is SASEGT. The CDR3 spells CASSQTGSRDIQYF. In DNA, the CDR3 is TGTGCCAGCAGCCAGACAGGTTCAAGGGACATTCAGTACTTC.

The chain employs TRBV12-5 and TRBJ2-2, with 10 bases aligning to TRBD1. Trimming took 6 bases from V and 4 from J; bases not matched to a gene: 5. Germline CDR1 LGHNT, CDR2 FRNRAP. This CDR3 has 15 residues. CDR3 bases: TGTGCTAGTGGCACCGGGACAGGGGCCACCGGGGAGCTGTTTTTT. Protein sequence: CASGTGTGATGELFF.

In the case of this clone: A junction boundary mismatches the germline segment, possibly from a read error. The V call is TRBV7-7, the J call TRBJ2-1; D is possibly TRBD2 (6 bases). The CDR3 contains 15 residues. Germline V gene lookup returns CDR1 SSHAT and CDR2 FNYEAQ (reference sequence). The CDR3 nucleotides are TGTGCTAGCAGCCTTGGAGGGGCTTCGATCAATGAGCAGTTCTTC. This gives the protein CASSLGGASINEQFF.

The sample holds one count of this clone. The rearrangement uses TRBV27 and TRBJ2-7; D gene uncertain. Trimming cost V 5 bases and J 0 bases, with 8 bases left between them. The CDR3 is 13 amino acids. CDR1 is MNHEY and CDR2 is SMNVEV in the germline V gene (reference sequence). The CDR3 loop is CASSTGPSYEQYF. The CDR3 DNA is TGTGCCAGCAGTACTGGGCCCTCCTACGAGCAGTACTTC.

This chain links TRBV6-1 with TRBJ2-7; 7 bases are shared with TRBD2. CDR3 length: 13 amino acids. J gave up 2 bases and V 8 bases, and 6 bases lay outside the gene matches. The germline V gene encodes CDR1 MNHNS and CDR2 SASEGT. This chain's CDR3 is CASRAGNTYEQYF. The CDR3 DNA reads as TGTGCCAGCCGAGCGGGGAACACCTACGAGCAGTACTTC.

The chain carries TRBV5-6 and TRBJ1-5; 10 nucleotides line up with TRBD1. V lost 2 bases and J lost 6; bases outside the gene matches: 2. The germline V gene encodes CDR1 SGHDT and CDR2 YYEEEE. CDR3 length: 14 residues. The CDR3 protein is CASSFGQGGQPQHF. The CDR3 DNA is TGTGCCAGCAGCTTTGGACAGGGGGGTCAGCCCCAGCATTTT. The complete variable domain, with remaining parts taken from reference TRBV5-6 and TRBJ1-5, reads DAGVTQSPTHLIKTRGQQVTLRCSPKSGHDTVSWYQQALGQGPQFIFQYYEEEERQRGNFPDRFSGHQFPNYSSELNVNALLLGDSALYLCASSFGQGGQPQHFGDGTRLSIL.

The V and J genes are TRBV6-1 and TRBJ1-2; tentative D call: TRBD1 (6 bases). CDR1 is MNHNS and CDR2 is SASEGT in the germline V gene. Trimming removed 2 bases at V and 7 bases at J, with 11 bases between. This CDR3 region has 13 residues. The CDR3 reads CASSEQGRGGYTF. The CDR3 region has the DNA TGTGCCAGCAGTGAACAGGGGAGAGGTGGCTACACCTTC.

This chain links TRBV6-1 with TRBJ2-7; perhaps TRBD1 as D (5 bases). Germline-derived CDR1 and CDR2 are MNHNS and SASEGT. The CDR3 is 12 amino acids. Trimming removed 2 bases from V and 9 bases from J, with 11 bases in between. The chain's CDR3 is CASSEFRTLQYF. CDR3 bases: TGTGCCAGCAGTGAATTTCGGACACTGCAGTACTTC.

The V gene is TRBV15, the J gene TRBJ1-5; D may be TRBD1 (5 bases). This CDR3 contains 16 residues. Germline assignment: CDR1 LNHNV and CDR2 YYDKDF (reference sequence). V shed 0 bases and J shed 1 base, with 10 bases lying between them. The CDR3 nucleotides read TGTGCCACCAGCAGAGATCCGGGGGTGAGCAATCAGCCCCAGCATTTT. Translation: CATSRDPGVSNQPQHF.

CDR3 coding DNA: TGTGCCAGCAGCCCCCGTTTTAGCGGGGGTTCCTACAATGAGCAGTTCTTC. The encoded protein is CASSPRFSGGSYNEQFF. This chain connects TRBV9 to TRBJ2-1; 9 nucleotides align to TRBD2. Trimming removed 4 bases from V and 1 base from J; junction bases left unmatched: 9. Germline V gene lookup returns CDR1 SGDLS and CDR2 YYNGEE. The CDR3 length is 17 residues.